What follows are 26 T cell receptor beta chains derived from one specimen sequenced in a study of CD8 T cells in Susac syndrome. About 0.5 to 1 ug RNA was reverse transcribed with random hexamers. TCRdb redid the calling of the immunoSEQ multiplex PCR reads with MiXCR, one entry per CDR3 protein. The sample has a few hundred thousand distinct CDR3 sequences; just over 90% are singletons. Source material: CD4+ T cells from PBMCs. These receptors were collected from a human donor with multiple sclerosis.

The chain carries TRBV7-9 and TRBJ2-2; 10 bases are shared with TRBD1. Germline CDR1 and CDR2: SEHNR and FQNEAQ (reference sequence). The CDR3 is made up of 15 amino acids. The J segment lost 3 bases and the V segment lost 5 bases, leaving 3 bases of the junction unmatched. CDR3 sequence: CASSRQGADTGELFF. CDR3 nucleotide sequence: TGTGCCAGCAGCCGACAGGGGGCGGACACCGGGGAGCTGTTTTTT.

CDR3 sequence (DNA): TGTGCTAGTGGTTTGGCCGCAGGTGCCCTGGGCACCTTC. This sequence encodes CASGLAAGALGTF. The chain joins TRBV12-5 to TRBJ1-2; D ambiguous. The ends were cut back, 1 base at V and 13 bases at J, with 16 bases in the middle. This CDR3 has 13 residues. Germline CDR1 is LGHNT and CDR2 is FRNRAP.

The chain is built from TRBV6-1 and TRBJ1-6; D is uncertain. Germline values: CDR1 MNHNS, CDR2 SASEGT. V lost 3 bases, J lost 2 bases, and 8 bases lay in between. This CDR3 is 15 amino acids long. The CDR3 DNA reads TGTGCCAGCAGTGATACCGGGGCCTATAATTCACCCCTCCACTTT. Residues: CASSDTGAYNSPLHF.

The rearrangement joins TRBV5-1 to TRBJ2-6; D is perhaps TRBD2 (6 bases). V was shortened by 0 bases and J by 0 bases, with 13 bases between the two germline ends. This CDR3 is 18 amino acids long. Germline CDR1 reads SGHRS; CDR2 reads YFSETQ. As DNA, the CDR3 is TGCGCCAGCAGCTTGGAGGGTAGGGGACTCTCTGGGGCCAACGTCCTGACTTTC. Translating gives CASSLEGRGLSGANVLTF.

This sequence joins TRBV24-1 and TRBJ2-6; D gene uncertain. Germline V lookup: CDR1 KGHDR, CDR2 SFDVKD. Between the trimmed V and J ends, which lost 8 bases and 4 bases, there was a span of 2 bases. The CDR3 length is 11 residues. The CDR3 DNA reads TGTGCCACCATCGGGGCCAACGTCCTGACTTTC. This encodes CATIGANVLTF.

This clonotype appeared a single time. The J gene is TRBJ2-4, the V gene TRBV5-4; TRBD2 is a possible D gene (5 bases). The CDR3 consists of 18 residues. The germline V and J ends were trimmed by 0 bases and 0 bases, with 16 bases remaining between them. Germline V gives CDR1 SGHNT, CDR2 YYREEE (reference sequence). This CDR3 reads CASSLGGSGDLAKNIQYF. The CDR3 DNA follows: TGTGCCAGCAGCTTGGGAGGGAGCGGAGACCTAGCCAAAAACATTCAGTACTTC.

CDR3 coding DNA: TGCGCCAGCAGCTTCTCGGGGGACACTGAAGCTTTCTTT. Amino acids: CASSFSGDTEAFF. The rearrangement uses TRBV5-1 and TRBJ1-1; tentatively, D is TRBD1 (5 bases). With 2 bases removed from V and 3 bases from J, the gap between germline ends came to 8 bases. CDR3 length equals 13 residues. The germline gives CDR1 SGHRS, CDR2 YFSETQ. Using reference TRBV5-1 and TRBJ1-1 for the parts outside the CDR3, the full variable domain is KAGVTQTPRYLIKTRGQQVTLSCSPISGHRSVSWYQQTPGQGLQFLFEYFSETQRNKGNFPGRFSGRQFSNSRSEMNVSTLELGDSALYLCASSFSGDTEAFFGQGTRLTVV.

This clonotype was recorded a few times. V gene TRBV5-1 combines with J gene TRBJ2-7; unclear D gene. Germline V gene lookup returns CDR1 SGHRS and CDR2 YFSETQ. Between the trimmed V and J ends, which lost 4 bases and 0 bases, there was a span of 8 bases. The length of the CDR3 is 13 residues. DNA of the CDR3: TGCGCCAGCAGCCAGACCGTCTCCTACGAGCAGTACTTC. Translating it yields CASSQTVSYEQYF.

The chain carries TRBV12-3 or TRBV12-4 and TRBJ1-3; a weak D match, TRBD1 (5 bases). The CDR3 is made up of 16 amino acids. The CDR3 bases are TGTAGCAGCAGTTTAGGGACCGTGCTCTCTGGAAACACCATATATTTT. Protein: CSSSLGTVLSGNTIYF.

The CDR3 DNA reads as TGCGCCAGCAGCTTGGCCGGCGCCTCGGCCCACGAGCAGTACTTC. Its translation is CASSLAGASAHEQYF. The V call is TRBV5-1, the J call TRBJ2-7; the D is unclear. The V end lost 0 bases, the J end lost 5 bases, and 15 bases lay between the germline ends. This CDR3 is built from 15 residues. CDR1 and CDR2 (germline): SGHRS, YFSETQ.

The rearrangement links TRBV19 to TRBJ2-3, with unresolved D. Trimming shortened V by 5 bases and J by 3 bases, and 12 bases separated the two germline ends. The germline gives CDR1 LNHDA, CDR2 SQIVND (reference sequence). CDR3 length: 14 amino acids. CDR3 nucleotides: TGTGCCAGTAGTGTGGGCCCAGAAACAGATACGCAGTATTTT. Encoded protein: CASSVGPETDTQYF.

This sequence joins TRBV14 and TRBJ2-5, with 8 bases matching TRBD1. Germline V gene sequence: CDR1 SGHDN, CDR2 FVKESK. Trimming removed 1 base from V and 4 bases from J; junction bases left unmatched: 2. The CDR3 length is 14 residues. The CDR3 DNA is TGTGCCAGCAGCCAAGCAGGGGGCGCAGAGACCCAGTACTTC. Encoded protein: CASSQAGGAETQYF.

The genes are TRBV6-2 or TRBV6-3 and TRBJ1-5, with D perhaps TRBD1 (6 bases). Looked up from germline, CDR1 is MNHEY and CDR2 is SVGEGT. Trimming cost V 5 bases and J 0 bases, with 14 bases left between them. The length of the CDR3 is 16 residues. CDR3 sequence (DNA): TGTGCCAGCAGTGGCGACAGGAGGATTAGCAATCAGCCCCAGCATTTT. Translated, it gives CASSGDRRISNQPQHF.

The gene calls are TRBV11-2 and TRBJ1-2; unclear D gene. Per the germline V gene, CDR1 is SGHAT and CDR2 is FQNNGV. The CDR3 is 13 amino acids. V lost 1 base and J lost 8, with 11 bases in between. The CDR3 region is CASSLGAGTGYTF. DNA of the CDR3: TGTGCCAGCAGCTTAGGGGCAGGCACCGGCTACACCTTC. Full variable domain (missing parts from reference TRBV11-2 and TRBJ1-2): EAGVAQSPRYKIIEKRQSVAFWCNPISGHATLYWYQQILGQGPKLLIQFQNNGVVDDSQLPKDRFSAERLKGVDSTLKIQPAKLEDSAVYLCASSLGAGTGYTFGSGTRLTVV.

The rearrangement uses TRBV19 and TRBJ2-1; no clear D gene. The CDR3 is made up of 14 amino acids. CDR1 and CDR2 (germline): LNHDA, SQIVND (reference sequence). Trimming shortened V by 4 bases and J by 8 bases, and 15 bases separated the two germline ends. This CDR3 is CASSNPATRDEQFF. In nucleotides, the CDR3 is TGTGCCAGTAGTAACCCGGCCACGCGCGATGAGCAGTTCTTC.

This chain links TRBV5-4 with TRBJ2-2; a weak D match, TRBD1 (7 bases). The CDR3 runs 15 residues. CDR1 is SGHNT and CDR2 is YYREEE in the germline V gene (reference sequence). V lost 4 bases to trimming and J lost 3 bases, with 13 bases between them. CDR3 bases: TGTGCCAGCAGCCCAGGGGGGCGATACACCGGGGAGCTGTTTTTT. It specifies CASSPGGRYTGELFF.

A single count supports this clonotype. The V gene is TRBV11-3, the J gene TRBJ1-1; the D gene is possibly TRBD1 (6 bases). With 5 bases removed from V and 11 bases from J, the gap between germline ends came to 15 bases. Germline lookup yields CDR1 SGHNT and CDR2 YENEEA. CDR3 length equals 12 residues. DNA for the CDR3: TGTGCCAGCAGCGGCAGGGGACCGGGCGCTTTCTTT. Its translation is CASSGRGPGAFF.

The V gene is TRBV11-2, the J gene TRBJ1-1; the match to TRBD1 covers 7 bases. CDR3 length: 14 residues. Germline V lookup: CDR1 SGHAT, CDR2 FQNNGV. V lost 5 bases and J lost 6; bases outside the gene matches: 9. Here the CDR3 reads CASSPEPTGAEAFF. CDR3 coding DNA: TGTGCCAGCAGCCCAGAACCAACAGGGGCTGAAGCTTTCTTT.

V is TRBV2 and J is TRBJ2-1; a weak D match, TRBD2 (5 bases). The CDR3 contains 12 residues. The V gene lost 2 bases and the J gene lost 8 bases, with 7 bases spanning the gap. Germline CDR1 reads SNHLY; CDR2 reads FYNNEI. This chain's CDR3 is CASSERGHEQFF. CDR3 nucleotides: TGTGCCAGCAGTGAAAGAGGGCATGAGCAGTTCTTC. Together with reference TRBV2 and TRBJ2-1, the CDR3 gives the full variable domain: EPEVTQTPSHQVTQMGQEVILRCVPISNHLYFYWYRQILGQKVEFLVSFYNNEISEKSEIFDDQFSVERPDGSNFTLKIRSTKLEDSAMYFCASSERGHEQFFGPGTRLTVL.

The rearrangement uses TRBV18 and TRBJ1-6; D not resolved. Germline V gene data show CDR1 as KGHSH and CDR2 as LQKENI. The V gene lost 6 bases and the J gene lost 8 bases, with 14 bases spanning the gap. The CDR3 has 14 amino acids. The CDR3 coding sequence is TGTGCCAGCTCTATCTTCGGGGAGGATTCACCCCTCCACTTT. It specifies CASSIFGEDSPLHF.

The chain couples TRBV9 to TRBJ2-7; D uncertain. V lost 3 bases and J 6 bases, leaving 13 bases between the germline ends. The germline CDR1 and CDR2 sequences are SGDLS and YYNGEE. The CDR3 runs 13 residues. For the CDR3, the DNA is TGTGCCAGCAGCGCACAGACGGAAGGCGAGCAGTACTTC. As protein: CASSAQTEGEQYF.

The chain links TRBV3-1 to TRBJ1-2, with TRBD1 as a possible D gene (5 bases). Germline loops: CDR1 LGHDT, CDR2 YNNKEL (reference sequence). The CDR3 consists of 15 residues. Trimming cost V 0 bases and J 7 bases, with 15 bases left between them. CDR3: CASSQDVGFRVGYTF. The CDR3 DNA is TGTGCCAGCAGCCAAGACGTCGGTTTCAGGGTTGGCTACACCTTC.

The chain links TRBV20-1 to TRBJ2-5; D remains unclear. The ends were cut back, 1 base at V and 2 bases at J, with 8 bases in the middle. This CDR3 has 13 amino acids. Germline V gene lookup returns CDR1 DFQATT and CDR2 SNEGSKA (reference sequence). This CDR3 is CSARVSLQETQYF. CDR3 bases: TGCAGTGCTAGAGTGAGCCTACAAGAGACCCAGTACTTC.

The chain couples TRBV20-1 to TRBJ1-2; D is unclear. V was clipped by 5 bases and J by 2 bases, with 21 bases between them. Germline loops: CDR1 DFQATT, CDR2 SNEGSKA (reference sequence). The CDR3 runs to 16 residues. The CDR3 DNA is TGCAGTGCTCCACTCGGCAGAACCCGCGTAAACTATGGCTACACCTTC. Translating it yields CSAPLGRTRVNYGYTF.

The chain uses TRBV7-8 and TRBJ2-7; TRBD2 might be the D (5 bases). The CDR3 totals 16 residues. V lost 5 bases and J 1 base, leaving 18 bases between the germline ends. CDR1 and CDR2 (germline): SGHVS, FQNEAQ. The DNA of the CDR3 is TGTGCCAGCAGCCCCCAAGGTGGCGGCGGGTCCTACGAGCAGTACTTC. Translated, it gives CASSPQGGGGSYEQYF.

The chain links TRBV19 to TRBJ2-2, with TRBD2 identical over 15 bases. From germline, CDR1 is LNHDA and CDR2 SQIVND (reference sequence). There are 16 residues in the CDR3. Losses at the gene ends were 5 bases for V and 13 bases for J; bases not matched to a gene: 11. This CDR3 is CASSLGTSGRFWGLFF. CDR3 coding DNA: TGTGCCAGTAGTCTCGGGACTAGCGGGAGGTTTTGGGGGCTGTTTTTT.